The rows below give T cell receptor beta chains drawn from one sample of a study of T-cell reconstitution after alpha-beta-depleted transplantation in children. MiXCR was run by TCRdb on the PCR reads, yielding one entry per CDR3 protein. This table has approximately 1,000,000 distinct CDR3 sequences, about 31% appearing once. This specimen was PBMCs, mostly from graft donor cells, taken 360 days after TCRalphabeta/CD19-depleted stem cell transplant. The receptors shown here come from a boy under three years old who had a stem cell transplant for SCID, so the T cells may come from the graft donor. CDR3s include the opening cysteine and the closing phenylalanine or tryptophan. A D gene is named only where the DNA matches it firmly. Expanded clones are given a class, and other clones once, few, many or no size at all.

J gene: TRBJ2-3; D gene: TRBD2; V gene: TRBV6-1; clone size: once; CDR3 length: 15; CDR3 DNA: TGTGCCAGCAGTAGACTAGCGGGGGAGGAAGATACGCAGTATTTT; CDR3 protein: CASSRLAGEEDTQYF
J gene: TRBJ2-1; D gene: NA; V gene: TRBV5-1; clone size: NA; CDR3 length: 17; CDR3 DNA: TGCGCCAGCAGCCCACGAAAGGACTTCCCCTCCTACAATGAGCAGTTCTTC; CDR3 protein: CASSPRKDFPSYNEQFF
J gene: TRBJ1-2; D gene: NA; V gene: TRBV27; clone size: NA; CDR3 length: 16; CDR3 DNA: TGTGCCAGCAGTTTATGGCCAGCCCGAGCTAACTATGGCTACACCTTC; CDR3 protein: CASSLWPARANYGYTF
J gene: TRBJ1-1; D gene: NA; V gene: TRBV7-3; clone size: NA; CDR3 length: 15; CDR3 DNA: TGTGCCAGCAGCCAAAGGGACTCACGGAACACTGAAGCTTTCTTT; CDR3 protein: CASSQRDSRNTEAFF
J gene: TRBJ2-7; D gene: NA; V gene: TRBV6-5; clone size: NA; CDR3 length: 15; CDR3 DNA: TGTGCCAGCAGTTACTCAGGGTTTAGCTCCTACGAGCAGTACTTC; CDR3 protein: CASSYSGFSSYEQYF
J gene: TRBJ1-6; D gene: NA; V gene: TRBV15; clone size: NA; CDR3 length: 16; CDR3 DNA: TGTGCCACCAGCAGAGATCGAAACAGGTCGGCTTCACCCCTCCACTTT; CDR3 protein: CATSRDRNRSASPLHF
J gene: TRBJ2-3; D gene: NA; V gene: TRBV7-9; clone size: NA; CDR3 length: 17; CDR3 DNA: TGTGCCAGCAGCTTAAGCCTCGGAGGGGGTTGGCCAGATACGCAGTATTTT; CDR3 protein: CASSLSLGGGWPDTQYF
J gene: TRBJ1-1; D gene: NA; V gene: TRBV12-3/TRBV12-4; clone size: few; CDR3 length: 13; CDR3 DNA: TGTGCCAGCAGGTCAGGGGAAGCCACTGAAGCTTTCTTT; CDR3 protein: CASRSGEATEAFF
J gene: TRBJ1-3; D gene: NA; V gene: TRBV20-1; clone size: NA; CDR3 length: 14; CDR3 DNA: TGCAGTGCTGAGGGCGCAATCTCTGGAAACACCATATATTTT; CDR3 protein: CSAEGAISGNTIYF
J gene: TRBJ2-3; D gene: TRBD2; V gene: TRBV29-1; clone size: few; CDR3 length: 16; CDR3 DNA: TGCAGCGTTGAAGGGATAGCGGGAATTAGCACAGATACGCAGTATTTT; CDR3 protein: CSVEGIAGISTDTQYF
J gene: TRBJ2-2; D gene: TRBD2; V gene: TRBV5-5; clone size: NA; CDR3 length: 16; CDR3 DNA: TGTGTCAGCAGCCCCCGGGGACTAGCGGGCACCGGGGAGCTGTTTTTT; CDR3 protein: CVSSPRGLAGTGELFF
J gene: TRBJ2-2; D gene: TRBD2; V gene: TRBV11-3; clone size: few; CDR3 length: 15; CDR3 DNA: TGTGCCAGCAGCTTGGGCTGGACTAGCCCAGGGGAGCTGTTTTTT; CDR3 protein: CASSLGWTSPGELFF
J gene: TRBJ1-1; D gene: NA; V gene: TRBV20-1; clone size: NA; CDR3 length: 15; CDR3 DNA: TGCAGTGCTAGAGATCCCGGACACTATAACACTGAAGCTTTCTTT; CDR3 protein: CSARDPGHYNTEAFF
J gene: TRBJ2-1; D gene: NA; V gene: TRBV2; clone size: many; CDR3 length: 14; CDR3 DNA: TGTGCCAGCAGCCCCCGACTAGTGTCCAATGAGCAGTTCTTC; CDR3 protein: CASSPRLVSNEQFF
J gene: TRBJ2-6; D gene: NA; V gene: TRBV7-3; clone size: once; CDR3 length: 18; CDR3 DNA: TGTGCCAGCAGCTTAACGTACGGCAGACACTCTGGGGCCAACGTCCTGACTTTC; CDR3 protein: CASSLTYGRHSGANVLTF
J gene: TRBJ2-3; D gene: TRBD2; V gene: TRBV5-1; clone size: few; CDR3 length: 20; CDR3 DNA: TGCGCCAGCAGCCCATACCTGAATAGCGGGGGGGCCCCTAGCACAGATACGCAGTATTTT; CDR3 protein: CASSPYLNSGGAPSTDTQYF
J gene: TRBJ2-1; D gene: TRBD2; V gene: TRBV6-2/TRBV6-3; clone size: NA; CDR3 length: 15; CDR3 DNA: TGTGCCAGCAGTTACTCAGCGGGGGGGCGCGATGAGCAGTTCTTC; CDR3 protein: CASSYSAGGRDEQFF
J gene: TRBJ2-5; D gene: NA; V gene: TRBV12-3/TRBV12-4; clone size: few; CDR3 length: 16; CDR3 DNA: TGTGCCAGCAGTTTCCGTGTGGGCCTCCTGGAGGTGACCCAGTACTTC; CDR3 protein: CASSFRVGLLEVTQYF
J gene: TRBJ2-7; D gene: NA; V gene: TRBV20-1; clone size: NA; CDR3 length: 11; CDR3 DNA: TGCAGTGCTAGCAACTTCTACGAGCAGTACTTC; CDR3 protein: CSASNFYEQYF
J gene: TRBJ2-5; D gene: NA; V gene: TRBV4-1; clone size: few; CDR3 length: 14; CDR3 DNA: TGCGCCAGCAGCCAGCCTAGCGCCGGCGAGACCCAGTACTTC; CDR3 protein: CASSQPSAGETQYF
J gene: TRBJ1-2; D gene: TRBD1; V gene: TRBV28; clone size: few; CDR3 length: 16; CDR3 DNA: TGTGCCAGCAGTTTAGGTACGACAGGGAGGGGCTATGGCTACACCTTC; CDR3 protein: CASSLGTTGRGYGYTF
J gene: TRBJ2-5; D gene: TRBD2; V gene: TRBV7-8; clone size: NA; CDR3 length: 16; CDR3 DNA: TGTGCCAGCAGGAGTTGGAGGCAGGGAGGGCAAGAGACCCAGTACTTC; CDR3 protein: CASRSWRQGGQETQYF
J gene: TRBJ1-2; D gene: NA; V gene: TRBV7-2; clone size: few; CDR3 length: 14; CDR3 DNA: TGTGCCAGCAGCAATTTAGGTCTTTACTATGGCTACACCTTC; CDR3 protein: CASSNLGLYYGYTF
J gene: TRBJ2-5; D gene: TRBD2; V gene: TRBV4-1; clone size: few; CDR3 length: 17; CDR3 DNA: TGCGCCAGCAGCCAAGATCGGGGGGGCCTGTACCAAGAGACCCAGTACTTC; CDR3 protein: CASSQDRGGLYQETQYF
J gene: TRBJ2-5; D gene: TRBD2; V gene: TRBV20-1; clone size: many; CDR3 length: 13; CDR3 DNA: TGCAGTGCTGCTCTAGCGGGGTCAGAGACCCAGTACTTC; CDR3 protein: CSAALAGSETQYF
J gene: TRBJ2-5; D gene: TRBD2; V gene: TRBV20-1; clone size: few; CDR3 length: 14; CDR3 DNA: TGCAGTGCTAGAGGGGGCGGGGGTATCGAGACCCAGTACTTC; CDR3 protein: CSARGGGGIETQYF
J gene: TRBJ2-5; D gene: TRBD2; V gene: TRBV29-1; clone size: NA; CDR3 length: 14; CDR3 DNA: TGCAGCGTCAGTACTAGCGGGCATCAAGAGACCCAGTACTTC; CDR3 protein: CSVSTSGHQETQYF
J gene: TRBJ1-2; D gene: NA; V gene: TRBV14; clone size: NA; CDR3 length: 14; CDR3 DNA: TGTGCCAGCAGCCAAGTTTCGGGCTTCTATGGCTACACCTTC; CDR3 protein: CASSQVSGFYGYTF
J gene: TRBJ2-5; D gene: NA; V gene: TRBV25-1; clone size: NA; CDR3 length: 18; CDR3 DNA: TGTGCCAGCAGTGAATATGGTCTTGGGAGGGGGCGACAAGAGACCCAGTACTTC; CDR3 protein: CASSEYGLGRGRQETQYF
J gene: TRBJ2-7; D gene: NA; V gene: TRBV6-1; clone size: NA; CDR3 length: 14; CDR3 DNA: TGTGCCACCGCCCCTTTGGGGGGCATTTACGAGCAGTACTTC; CDR3 protein: CATAPLGGIYEQYF
J gene: TRBJ2-3; D gene: TRBD1; V gene: TRBV10-3; clone size: few; CDR3 length: 15; CDR3 DNA: TGTGCCATCGGCGGACAGGGGAGGCGGACAGATACGCAGTATTTT; CDR3 protein: CAIGGQGRRTDTQYF
J gene: TRBJ1-2; D gene: NA; V gene: TRBV20-1; clone size: few; CDR3 length: 11; CDR3 DNA: TGCAGTGCTCCCACCAGGGGCGGCTACACCTTC; CDR3 protein: CSAPTRGGYTF
J gene: TRBJ2-5; D gene: TRBD2; V gene: TRBV11-1; clone size: few; CDR3 length: 14; CDR3 DNA: TGTGCCAGCAGCTTCGGACTAGCGGGATCATTCCAGTACTTC; CDR3 protein: CASSFGLAGSFQYF
J gene: TRBJ2-5; D gene: NA; V gene: TRBV24-1; clone size: NA; CDR3 length: 11; CDR3 DNA: TGTGCCACCAGTCCCCGGGCCATCCAGTACTTC; CDR3 protein: CATSPRAIQYF
J gene: TRBJ1-1; D gene: NA; V gene: TRBV12-3/TRBV12-4; clone size: NA; CDR3 length: 14; CDR3 DNA: TGTGCCAGCAGTTTGCAGGGCCTAGTTACTGAAGCTTTCTTT; CDR3 protein: CASSLQGLVTEAFF
J gene: TRBJ2-5; D gene: NA; V gene: TRBV20-1; clone size: NA; CDR3 length: 13; CDR3 DNA: TGCAGTGCTAGGGTGACGCTCCAAGAGACCCAGTACTTC; CDR3 protein: CSARVTLQETQYF
J gene: TRBJ2-1; D gene: TRBD1; V gene: TRBV6-5; clone size: few; CDR3 length: 15; CDR3 DNA: TGTGCCAGCAGTCCAGCCGGGACAGGCTACAATGAGCAGTTCTTC; CDR3 protein: CASSPAGTGYNEQFF
J gene: TRBJ2-3; D gene: TRBD1; V gene: TRBV5-6; clone size: NA; CDR3 length: 17; CDR3 DNA: TGTGCCAGCAGCTTGCTCGCAGGGGGCACCAGCACAGATACGCAGTATTTT; CDR3 protein: CASSLLAGGTSTDTQYF
J gene: TRBJ2-5; D gene: NA; V gene: TRBV7-8; clone size: few; CDR3 length: 15; CDR3 DNA: TGTGCCAGCAGCTTAGCTACACAGAGCCAAGAGACCCAGTACTTC; CDR3 protein: CASSLATQSQETQYF
J gene: TRBJ1-5; D gene: NA; V gene: TRBV19; clone size: NA; CDR3 length: 16; CDR3 DNA: TGTGCCAGTAGTTTTCCCCGGCAGATTAGCAATCAGCCCCAGCATTTT; CDR3 protein: CASSFPRQISNQPQHF
J gene: TRBJ2-6; D gene: NA; V gene: TRBV27; clone size: NA; CDR3 length: 15; CDR3 DNA: TGTGCCAGCAAGGACTGGAGCGGTGGGGCCAACGTCCTGACTTTC; CDR3 protein: CASKDWSGGANVLTF
J gene: TRBJ2-2; D gene: NA; V gene: TRBV12-3/TRBV12-4; clone size: few; CDR3 length: 16; CDR3 DNA: TGTGCCAGCAGTTTTGGGTGGGTCCAGGTCGGCGGGGAGCTGTTTTTT; CDR3 protein: CASSFGWVQVGGELFF
J gene: TRBJ2-7; D gene: NA; V gene: TRBV5-1; clone size: NA; CDR3 length: 12; CDR3 DNA: TGCGCCAGCAGATCTCTGCTCAACGAGCAGTACTTC; CDR3 protein: CASRSLLNEQYF
J gene: TRBJ2-5; D gene: NA; V gene: TRBV5-1; clone size: NA; CDR3 length: 16; CDR3 DNA: TGCGCCAGCAGCTTGGCCTACCCCAACATAGAAGAGACCCAGTACTTC; CDR3 protein: CASSLAYPNIEETQYF
J gene: TRBJ1-1; D gene: NA; V gene: TRBV20-1; clone size: NA; CDR3 length: 14; CDR3 DNA: TGCAGTGCTAGAGACCCGACAGGGAACACTGAAGCTTTCTTT; CDR3 protein: CSARDPTGNTEAFF
J gene: TRBJ2-1; D gene: NA; V gene: TRBV7-9; clone size: NA; CDR3 length: 16; CDR3 DNA: TGTGCCAGCAACCAACTAGGGGCTATCTCCTACAATGAGCAGTTCTTC; CDR3 protein: CASNQLGAISYNEQFF